The TCR beta chain described here comes from a study of cytomegalovirus exposure and HLA in healthy donors (dated by TCRdb to about 2017). The study in broad terms: In an earlier analysis of under 600 of the donors, 276 Gb of sequence data and 100 million or so unique TCR beta sequences from some 170 million T cells were reported. All discovery cohort repertoires had been generated using a single sequencing platform. Roughly five DR-DQ haplotypes were handled as single units for association and clustering because linkage in the cohort was strong. Approximately 310 gigabases of sequencing data and approximately 91 million unique TCR sequences made up an early release that covered 500 to 650 HLA-typed donors. Among around 400 genotyped donors of the cohort, an average of around 240,000 unique TCR beta nucleotide sequences were sequenced per donor, around 20% of them non-productive. A separate validation cohort of about 110 different subjects was used in addition to the 666-subject first cohort. The study combined high-throughput TCR immunosequencing, statistical association of individual TCRs with disease status, and machine learning to predict cytomegalovirus infection status. Donor age, sex, ethnicity and CMV serostatus were compiled alongside the repertoire data. In a later analysis, previously published TCR beta repertoires from several hundred donors were re-analyzed and high-resolution HLA genotyping was added so that TCR occurrence patterns could be studied. The study used immunosequencing to profile the T cell repertoires of several hundred subjects and linked those repertoires to cytomegalovirus serostatus. Both class I and class II loci were covered by HLA typing, at four-digit resolution. Typing coverage varied by locus: roughly 620-630 donors for A, B, C, DRB1 and DQB1; roughly 520 for DQA1; some 610 for DPA1; roughly 450 for DPB1. A later genetic analysis took genome-wide SNP genotypes for about 65% of the roughly 670 donors and used that subset as a discovery cohort. Rather than using new phenotypic data, the later analysis identified candidate immune exposures from TCR beta sequences and from how often those sequences occurred across donors. The study aimed to test whether signatures of past pathogen exposure could be identified by cataloging public T cell receptors. The genetic ancestry cluster associated with self-reported Caucasian donors included over 65% of the 398 genotyped donors. To decide whether each TCR beta V gene segment behaved as functional or pseudogenic, an earlier analysis of 587 of the donors relied on high-throughput TCR beta sequencing.

This clone was counted once. Its antigen is currently not known. Base-call qualities are not available, and no considerably larger clone is one nucleotide away. Paper-wide results and their limitations: According to a later analysis, most CMV-associated TCR beta chains appeared to be HLA-restricted, and the HLA associations seemed to be driven largely by CMV exposure. Because HLA typing was missing for some donors at each locus, association tests included only the typed subset. A total of 150 to 200 TCR beta chains were listed by the study as associated with cytomegalovirus. A cluster of highly shared sequence variants was judged likely to represent a technical artifact of the sequencing pipeline. Because counts were too low, roughly 16 rarely observed V segments, including chromosome 9 orphons, were left out of the earlier analysis of 500 to 650 of the donors. In vitro tests confirmed that a few of the cytomegalovirus-associated TCR beta chains recognize cytomegalovirus antigens. According to a later analysis, parvovirus B19, influenza, CMV and Epstein-Barr virus appeared linked to several top co-occurrence clusters. Cytomegalovirus status was reported to be diagnosed by the classifier with high specificity and sensitivity in both the original and validation cohorts. In a later analysis, HLA-associated TCR beta chains were found to be more clonally expanded and to have lower generation probabilities than equally common non-associated chains. Because the 87-base-pair reads could not distinguish some IMGT-functional V segments, including TRBV6-2 and TRBV6-3, those segments were excluded. This cohort had only TCR beta chains sequenced, and the lack of alpha or paired-chain data limited which features could be detected. In a later genetic analysis, fewer N-insertions in productive TCRs were reported among donors in an Asian-associated ancestry cluster than the 666-donor mean. A later genetic analysis associated a missense DCLRE1C variant with V-gene and J-gene trimming of TCR beta chains, and an independent cohort replicated the association. Roughly uniform sequencing depth across donors was assumed in presence/absence analyses, although this assumption may not hold. At a false discovery rate of 0.05, a later analysis linked 15,000 to 20,000 TCR beta sequences to specific HLA alleles. The authors suggested that the approach could potentially be generalized to other disease states and immunological phenotypes. In an earlier analysis of some 640 of the donors, most TCR beta V segments were observed in productive rearrangements about 87% or about 30% of the time, broadly matching IMGT annotations. For the cohort, immune exposure information was limited to CMV serostatus. A later analysis found that TCR association rates varied across HLA loci, with DRB1 alleles showing the most associated TCRs and HLA-C alleles the fewest. Linkage disequilibrium might explain the correlated functional status among segregating V segments, but an unknown experimental factor could not be ruled out. When HLA alleles, especially DR and DQ, strongly co-occurred, TCR associations were difficult to assign to individual alleles. While some public TCRs were present in many individuals, most TCR sequences turned up only very rarely across donors. A further reported finding was that TCR beta sequences accurately predicted the HLA-A and HLA-B alleles for most subjects in the first cohort.

In total, fewer than 750 healthy bone marrow donors made up the cohort. At the time of sampling, every cohort member was nominally healthy, though immune exposures that went unrecorded were likely present. The donor tested CMV seronegative and was one of the 352 seronegative cohort members. Every donor gave a peripheral blood sample, and the peripheral blood mononuclear cells from that sample were used for TCR beta sequencing. Genomic DNA was extracted from the blood cell samples with the Qiagen DNeasy Blood Extraction Kit. V is cut by 4 bases and J by 0 bases, and the space between the germline ends is 10 bases. The germline V gene sets CDR1 to SQVTM and CDR2 to ANQGSEA. Taken from cysteine to phenylalanine, the CDR3 has 14 residues. Here the CDR3 DNA is all that survives: 42 bases in frame from base 1. Library prep was done by the immunoSEQ multiplex PCR assay. For the multiplex PCR, a mixture combining 60 forward primers for TCR Vbeta segments and 13 reverse primers for TCR Jbeta segments was used. The CDR3 region of rearranged TCR beta genes was amplified from genomic DNA by a multiplex PCR assay. The Illumina HiSeq System was used to sequence the amplified TCR beta libraries as 87-base-pair reads. On the study's bioinformatics: Across the 500 to 700 repertoires, a later analysis counted about 81 million unique TCR beta chains, some 11 million of which were shared by at least two donors. To remove PCR and sequencing errors, raw reads were error-corrected and collapsed into unique sequences using a nearest-neighbor algorithm that merged closely related sequences. To assign V, D and J gene segments, CDR3 sequences were aligned to IMGT reference sequences. For a sequence to be retained, at least a six-nucleotide match to both a V gene segment and a J gene segment was required. A rearrangement counted as productive if the CDR3 had no stop codons and remained in frame with V and J, and every other rearrangement counted as non-productive. CDR3 was defined by IMGT convention, running from the second conserved V-encoded cysteine to the conserved J-encoded phenylalanine. Sequences without an unambiguous match to a single V gene segment were excluded from the earlier analysis of several hundred of the donors. An earlier analysis of a few hundred of the donors classified V segments as functional when productive rearrangements were above 56.7% and as segregating when the standard deviation between donors was above 5%. A statistical classification framework was built for diagnosing cytomegalovirus status from the catalog of TCR beta chain sequences. V and J gene assignment, in a later analysis, came from comparing TCR nucleotide sequences with IMGT/GENE-DB human TR gene sequences. A later analysis assigned CDR3 sequences and most-parsimonious VDJ recombination scenarios with the TCRdist pipeline. In a later analysis, each TCR beta chain was defined by its CDR3 amino acid sequence together with its V-gene family, and reads without a unique V-gene family were excluded. In a later analysis, approximately 640 highly shared, low-generation-probability nucleotide sequences were removed to address suspected cross-contamination and a sequencing artifact. For each public chain, a later analysis derived a clonal expansion index from normalized ranks of inferred template counts within each repertoire. In a later analysis, generation probabilities were computed using a VDJ recombination model fitted to out-of-frame rearrangements, and the results were checked against IGoR. In a later analysis, hypergeometric tests were used to score TCR-TCR, TCR-HLA and TCR-CMV co-occurrence, with a repertoire-size bias correction applied to TCR pairs. A later analysis estimated false discovery rates by permuting HLA or CMV assignments 20 times. In a later analysis, co-occurring TCRs were grouped using DBSCAN, and TCRdist sequence similarity was added for clustering within HLA-allele-positive subsets. Repertoires with fewer than 30,000 or more than 120,000 public chains were left out of co-occurrence clustering, as were a few repertoires with anomalous nucleotide sharing. TCRdb provides this immuneACCESS table in a form limited to in-frame rearrangements. Some clones are lacking; in checked studies, under half of them reflect an unresolved V gene, and why the rest are absent is not known. Clonal size and the V and J genes are those of that table, whereas D and trimming came from the DNA. This sample has some 160,000 clones in its table, and roughly 80% of those were observed once. Approximately 1.5% of the sample is held by the ten biggest clonotypes.

This sequence originates from a male donor in good health and CMV-seronegative. The chain couples TRBV29-1 to TRBJ2-1; no D gene call is confident. Material for sequencing was PBMCs. The CDR3 is CSVGAVPSYNEQFF. Here is the DNA: TGCAGCGTTGGGGCTGTGCCCTCCTACAATGAGCAGTTCTTC.